Following are 30 T cell receptor beta chains from one sample sequenced in a study of blood T cells in healthy people across ages. Next came a second PCR, run for about 7 to 12 cycles, which used a sample-barcoded 5' primer along with a J-beta primer mix. TCRdb recomputed calls from the 5' RACE reads with MiXCR, one row per CDR3 protein. The sample contains hundreds of thousands of distinct CDR3 sequences, more than 45% of which appear only once. Material for sequencing was blood. The receptors stem from a man older than 75 in good health.

The chain joins TRBV6-2 or TRBV6-3 to TRBJ2-7; 12 bases map to TRBD1. This CDR3 spans 17 amino acids. Looked up from germline, CDR1 is MNHEY and CDR2 is SVGEGT. The V gene end was trimmed by 6 bases and the J gene end by 6 bases; junction bases not matched to a gene: 15. The CDR3 reads CASSSNIRDRGQGEQYF. The CDR3 DNA is TGTGCCAGCAGCTCTAATATCCGGGACAGGGGGCAAGGCGAGCAGTACTTC.

This clonotype has only a few counts. The chain has TRBV5-1 and TRBJ2-7; 8 bases map to TRBD1. The germline CDR1 and CDR2 sequences are SGHRS and YFSETQ. V was pared by 5 bases and J by 5 bases, with 12 bases of the junction left unmatched. The CDR3 is 15 residues long. CDR3 residues: CASSRWTGPGDEQYF. The CDR3 DNA follows: TGCGCCAGCAGTCGATGGACAGGGCCAGGCGACGAGCAGTACTTC.

V usage is TRBV19 and J usage is TRBJ2-1; TRBD2 matches 7 bases. V lost 5 bases to trimming and J lost 7 bases; unmatched junction nucleotides: 11. This CDR3 region has 15 residues. Germline values: CDR1 LNHDA, CDR2 SQIVND (reference sequence). In DNA form, the CDR3 reads TGTGCCAGTAGTCGGGAGGAGGGAGGGGCGAATGAGCAGTTCTTC. It encodes CASSREEGGANEQFF.

The chain has TRBV7-2 and TRBJ2-1, with 15 bases aligning to TRBD2. The length of the CDR3 is 17 residues. V gave up 1 base and J gave up 9 bases; unmatched junction bases: 7. In germline, CDR1 is SGHTA, CDR2 FQGNSA. The CDR3 region is CASSLGPGLAGGPEQFF. The DNA for the CDR3 is TGTGCCAGCAGCTTAGGACCGGGACTAGCGGGAGGCCCTGAGCAGTTCTTC.

The rearrangement joins TRBV14 to TRBJ1-2, with D unclear. The length of the CDR3 is 14 residues. The germline V gene encodes CDR1 SGHDN and CDR2 FVKESK. Trimming pared 2 bases from V and 4 bases from J, leaving 11 bases between. CDR3 in amino acids: CASSQQEISYGYTF. CDR3 DNA: TGTGCCAGCAGCCAACAGGAGATAAGCTATGGCTACACCTTC.

The V gene is TRBV7-2, the J gene TRBJ2-6; D may match TRBD1 or TRBD2 (6 bases each). The CDR3 runs to 17 residues. The germline CDR1 and CDR2 sequences are SGHTA and FQGNSA. The V and J ends lost 7 bases and 3 bases respectively, with 19 bases between them. The chain's CDR3 is CASTNLSRGLGANVLTF. As DNA, the CDR3 is TGTGCCAGCACCAACCTGAGCAGGGGACTTGGGGCCAACGTCCTGACTTTC.

For the CDR3, the DNA is TGTGCCAGCAGCTCGACTATCGTAGGGGAGACCCAGTACTTC. It codes for CASSSTIVGETQYF. The rearrangement uses TRBV7-9 and TRBJ2-5; a possible D gene is TRBD2 (5 bases). The germline CDR1 and CDR2 sequences are SEHNR and FQNEAQ (reference sequence). Trimming stripped 4 bases from V and 5 bases from J, with 14 bases between. This CDR3 is 14 amino acids long.

The V gene is TRBV20-1, the J gene TRBJ2-5; 9 bases are shared with TRBD1. The trim removed 5 bases at V and 5 bases at J, leaving 12 bases unmatched. CDR1 is DFQATT and CDR2 is SNEGSKA in the germline V gene (reference sequence). This CDR3 region has 15 residues. This CDR3 is CSAPSGTGSGETQYF. CDR3 coding DNA: TGCAGTGCTCCTTCCGGGACAGGGAGCGGGGAGACCCAGTACTTC.

The rearrangement uses TRBV20-1 and TRBJ2-3; perhaps D is TRBD1 or TRBD2 (6 bases each). V was shortened by 3 bases and J by 0 bases, with 10 bases between the two germline ends. The CDR3 contains 14 residues. Germline CDR1 reads DFQATT; CDR2 reads SNEGSKA (reference sequence). CDR3 coding DNA: TGCAGTGCTAGGAGGGGGGAGAGCACAGATACGCAGTATTTT. The encoded protein is CSARRGESTDTQYF.

The chain is built from TRBV20-1 and TRBJ2-5; 9 bases agree with TRBD1. The DNA end is more similar to TRBJ2-7, so the J call may be wrong. CDR1 and CDR2 (germline): DFQATT, SNEGSKA (reference sequence). The CDR3 is made up of 19 amino acids. CDR3 residues: CSAELLPGQGTGRTYEQYF. The CDR3 DNA sequence: TGCAGTGCCGAACTGCTGCCGGGACAGGGAACCGGACGGACCTACGAGCAGTACTTC.

The V call is TRBV7-2, the J call TRBJ2-7, with 7 bases lining up with TRBD1. The CDR3 is 16 residues long. Unmatched junction bases numbered 8, after V lost 1 base and J lost 2 bases. Germline CDR1 and CDR2: SGHTA and FQGNSA. The CDR3 sequence: CASSLGSTGAPYEQYF. CDR3 nucleotides: TGTGCCAGCAGCTTAGGTTCTACAGGGGCCCCCTACGAGCAGTACTTC.

This clonotype was observed a single time. V usage is TRBV2 and J usage is TRBJ2-3; D is perhaps TRBD1 (5 bases). This CDR3 spans 16 amino acids. With 2 bases removed from V and 3 bases from J, the gap between germline ends came to 15 bases. Germline V gene sequence: CDR1 SNHLY, CDR2 FYNNEI. Here the CDR3 reads CASSELRAPGTDTQYF. The CDR3 bases are TGTGCCAGCAGTGAACTTCGGGCCCCAGGGACAGATACGCAGTATTTT.

J is TRBJ2-1 and V is TRBV27; 7 positions agree with TRBD1. From germline, CDR1 is MNHEY and CDR2 SMNVEV (reference sequence). V was pared by 7 bases and J by 3 bases, with 12 bases of the junction left unmatched. This CDR3 region has 16 residues. The CDR3 region has the DNA TGTGCCAGCACTGAGGCCGGTAGGGGGCTCTACAATGAGCAGTTCTTC. Encoded protein: CASTEAGRGLYNEQFF.

This clonotype has more than one count but fewer than ten. CDR3 amino acids: CATSRDTSGYEQYF. The CDR3 DNA follows: TGTGCCACCAGCAGAGATACCTCCGGCTACGAGCAGTACTTC. This chain uses TRBV15 with TRBJ2-7; D is undetermined. The CDR3 sequence is 14 residues long. V lost 0 bases to trimming and J lost 3 bases, with 9 bases between them. In germline, CDR1 is LNHNV, CDR2 YYDKDF (reference sequence).

This chain uses TRBV5-1 with TRBJ2-5; perhaps TRBD1 as D (5 bases). The CDR3 spans 16 residues. The V gene lost 0 bases and the J gene lost 11 bases, with 23 bases spanning the gap. Germline V gene data show CDR1 as SGHRS and CDR2 as YFSETQ. This CDR3 reads CASSLEGQYGFNEQYF. The DNA for the CDR3 is TGCGCCAGCAGCTTGGAGGGGCAGTACGGTTTCAATGAGCAGTACTTC. Looking up the rest from reference TRBV5-1 and TRBJ2-5 gives the full variable domain: KAGVTQTPRYLIKTRGQQVTLSCSPISGHRSVSWYQQTPGQGLQFLFEYFSETQRNKGNFPGRFSGRQFSNSRSEMNVSTLELGDSALYLCASSLEGQYGFNEQYFGPGTRLLVL.

The V call is TRBV4-3, the J call TRBJ2-2; maybe TRBD2 (7 bases). The CDR3 consists of 17 residues. Germline CDR1 reads LGHNA; CDR2 reads YSLEER. V was pared by 1 base and J by 4 bases, with 16 bases between. The CDR3 DNA follows: TGCGCCAGCAGCCAAGCGGTTGGGGGGGCCTCCACCGGGGAGCTGTTTTTT. It specifies CASSQAVGGASTGELFF.

The J gene is TRBJ1-1, the V gene TRBV10-3, with D perhaps TRBD1 (5 bases). Germline lookup yields CDR1 ENHRY and CDR2 SYGVKD. V was trimmed by 6 bases and J by 0 bases, leaving 11 bases between them. The CDR3 covers 14 residues. The CDR3 protein is CAIRPRAMNTEAFF. CDR3 bases: TGTGCCATCAGGCCCAGGGCCATGAACACTGAAGCTTTCTTT.

This clonotype was found once. This clone may be a read error of a much larger clone one base away. The chain combines TRBV6-2 or TRBV6-3 with TRBJ2-7; D not certain. Trimming took 6 bases from V and 3 from J, leaving 6 bases between them. CDR3 length equals 11 residues. Germline CDR1 and CDR2: MNHEY and SVGEGT. CDR3 protein: CASRSYYEQYF. CDR3 sequence (DNA): TGTGCCAGCAGGAGCTACTACGAGCAGTACTTC.

CDR3 amino acids: CASSQFANYNEQFF. CDR3 bases: TGTGCCAGCAGCCAGTTTGCGAACTACAATGAGCAGTTCTTC. The rearrangement links TRBV4-2 to TRBJ2-1; D call uncertain. Per germline, CDR1 LGHNA and CDR2 YNFKEQ. V lost 3 bases and J lost 3, with 9 bases in between. This CDR3 contains 14 residues.

The genes are TRBV9 and TRBJ1-1; tentatively, D is TRBD1 (5 bases). The ends were cut back, 0 bases at V and 8 bases at J, with 14 bases in the middle. The CDR3 length is 14 residues. Per germline, CDR1 SGDLS and CDR2 YYNGEE. The CDR3 DNA reads as TGTGCCAGCAGCGTAGAACCCACGGGGACCGAAGCTTTCTTT. Translation: CASSVEPTGTEAFF.

This clonotype has more than one count but fewer than ten. The rearrangement links TRBV20-1 to TRBJ1-1, with D tentatively TRBD1 (5 bases). The germline gives CDR1 DFQATT, CDR2 SNEGSKA (reference sequence). The CDR3 contains 12 residues. Trimming took off 3 bases at V and 7 bases at J, with 12 bases between the two ends. The CDR3 protein is CSASVRGVEAFF. DNA of the CDR3: TGCAGTGCTAGCGTCCGGGGGGTTGAAGCTTTCTTT.

The CDR3 is CASSLATGTSRNEQFF. Here the CDR3 DNA reads TGTGCCAGCAGCTTGGCAACCGGGACTAGCAGGAATGAGCAGTTCTTC. The chain combines TRBV5-6 with TRBJ2-1; TRBD2 matches 9 bases. Per the germline V gene, CDR1 is SGHDT and CDR2 is YYEEEE. CDR3 length: 16 amino acids. Trimming at V came to 0 bases and at J to 7 bases, leaving 8 bases not matched to a gene.

This sequence joins TRBV7-2 and TRBJ2-5; 12 bases are shared with TRBD2. TRBJ2-7 matches the DNA end more closely, so the J call is doubtful. This CDR3 contains 14 residues. The germline V gene encodes CDR1 SGHTA and CDR2 FQGNSA. CDR3 bases: TGTGCCAGCAGCACCGGACTAGCGGGGCGCGAGCAGTACTTC. Translating it yields CASSTGLAGREQYF.

This clonotype was picked up a small number of times. The rearrangement uses TRBV7-9 and TRBJ1-1; D gene ambiguous. Trimming took 8 bases from V and 0 from J, leaving 16 bases between them. The CDR3 totals 15 residues. Germline V gene data show CDR1 as SEHNR and CDR2 as FQNEAQ (reference sequence). The CDR3 region is CASGGTITMNTEAFF. CDR3 nucleotides: TGTGCCAGCGGAGGTACAATCACCATGAACACTGAAGCTTTCTTT.

The V gene is TRBV28, the J gene TRBJ2-7, with 10 bases identical to TRBD1. Unmatched junction bases numbered 7, after V lost 6 bases and J lost 2 bases. The CDR3 has 15 amino acids. Germline V gene sequence: CDR1 MDHEN, CDR2 SYDVKM. CDR3 region: CASRPGTGVTYEQYF. DNA of the CDR3: TGTGCCAGCAGACCCGGGACAGGGGTAACCTACGAGCAGTACTTC.

The chain joins TRBV7-9 to TRBJ1-2; no definite D call. V was shortened by 5 bases and J by 8 bases, with 15 bases between the two germline ends. This CDR3 is built from 13 residues. Germline lookup yields CDR1 SEHNR and CDR2 FQNEAQ (reference sequence). The CDR3 region is CASSLTGNEGYTF. The CDR3 nucleotides read TGTGCCAGCAGCCTAACTGGGAATGAGGGCTACACCTTC.

The J gene is TRBJ2-7, the V gene TRBV4-3; D uncertain. Germline V gene lookup returns CDR1 LGHNA and CDR2 YSLEER. V was shortened by 0 bases and J by 5 bases, with 5 bases between the two germline ends. CDR3 length equals 12 residues. CDR3 loop: CASSQDGHEQYF. CDR3 sequence (DNA): TGCGCCAGCAGCCAAGACGGCCACGAGCAGTACTTC.

The table lists this clonotype with many counts. The chain joins TRBV6-6 to TRBJ2-3; D is perhaps TRBD1 (5 bases). V dropped 1 base and J dropped 1 base, with 9 bases sitting between them. Germline CDR1 reads MNHNY; CDR2 reads SVGAGI (reference sequence). The CDR3 totals 15 residues. DNA for the CDR3: TGTGCCAGCAGTTACTGGGGCAGGGGCACAGATACGCAGTATTTT. Its translation is CASSYWGRGTDTQYF.

This clonotype was recorded once. The genes are TRBV9 and TRBJ2-7; 9 nucleotides align to TRBD2. Germline CDR1 is SGDLS and CDR2 is YYNGEE. This CDR3 has 14 amino acids. V lost 0 bases, J lost 10 bases, and 8 bases stayed unmatched. The CDR3 loop is CASSVEVSGSSQYF. The CDR3 bases are TGTGCCAGCAGCGTAGAGGTTAGCGGGAGTTCCCAGTACTTC.

CDR3 DNA sequence: TGCAGTGCTCCCGGTCAAGCGGGAGTTGTTTACGAGCAGTACTTC. Its translation: CSAPGQAGVVYEQYF. The chain links TRBV20-1 to TRBJ2-7, with 8 bases identical to TRBD2. The length of the CDR3 is 15 residues. V was clipped by 5 bases and J by 4 bases; unmatched bases: 13. From germline, CDR1 is DFQATT and CDR2 SNEGSKA (reference sequence).